This T cell receptor beta chain emerged from a study of T cells after yellow fever vaccination. Study in general: SMART-Seq v4 Ultra Low Input served to prepare low-cell-number fractions.

J was trimmed by 3 bases and V by 2 bases; bases with no gene match: 18. Germline V gene lookup returns CDR1 SQVTM and CDR2 ANQGSEA. The CDR3 contains 19 residues. Study results and limitations: Contamination of FACS-sorted repertoires by abundant clonotypes from the bulk population could occur.

TCRdb independently ran MiXCR on the 5' RACE reads; one entry per CDR3 protein. The sample yields about 45,000 distinct CDR3 sequences, almost 7% seen once. The J gene is TRBJ2-3, the V gene TRBV29-1; 9 bases are a match to TRBD2. The TCR was taken from a man aged 30-40 years who received the YFV17D yellow fever vaccine. Sequences were derived from CD8+ T cells not binding an NS4B(214-222) dextramer, sorted from PBMCs, sampled 45 days after the yellow fever booster vaccination. The CDR3: CSVENAEENSGRGTDTQYF. For the CDR3, the DNA is TGCAGCGTTGAAAATGCCGAAGAGAATAGCGGGAGAGGAACAGATACGCAGTATTTT.